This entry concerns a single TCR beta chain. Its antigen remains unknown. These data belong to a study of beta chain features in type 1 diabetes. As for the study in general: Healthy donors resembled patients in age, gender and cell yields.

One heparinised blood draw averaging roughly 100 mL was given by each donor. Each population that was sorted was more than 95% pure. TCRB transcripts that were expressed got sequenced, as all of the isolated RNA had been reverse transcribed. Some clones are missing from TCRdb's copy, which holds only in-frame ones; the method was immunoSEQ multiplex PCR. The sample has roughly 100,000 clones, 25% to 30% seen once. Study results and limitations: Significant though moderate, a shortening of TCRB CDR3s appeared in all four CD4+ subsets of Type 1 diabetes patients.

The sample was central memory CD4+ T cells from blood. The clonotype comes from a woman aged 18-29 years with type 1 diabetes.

The CDR3 is CASRHGTTEAFF. DNA for the CDR3: TGTGCCAGCAGACACGGGACTACTGAAGCTTTCTTT. V is TRBV6-5 and J is TRBJ1-1; perhaps TRBD1 as D (5 bases). V lost 6 bases, J lost 5 bases, and 10 bases lay in between. Germline V gene data show CDR1 as MNHEY and CDR2 as SVGAGI. The CDR3 runs 12 residues.